This TCR beta chain was sequenced in a study of cytomegalovirus exposure and HLA in healthy donors. Broader study findings: TCR sequences were mostly rare, though some public TCRs occurred in many donors. Most CMV-associated TCR beta chains appeared HLA-restricted in a later analysis.

With respect to this clone: Its antigen is not known.

Germline V gene lookup returns CDR1 MNHNS and CDR2 SASEGT. CDR3 length equals 15 residues. Losses at the gene ends were 3 bases for V and 8 bases for J; bases not matched to a gene: 11. PCR primers comprised 60 Vbeta and 13 Jbeta primers. In the original processing: Counted up in a later analysis, unique TCR beta chains came to about 80 million, with around 12 million shared. Measured with immunoSEQ multiplex PCR; TCRdb has only the in-frame clones, and not every one. V, J and clone size reflect that table, while D and trimming were determined from the DNA. The data hold around 180,000 clones, with about four fifths observed a single time.

This clonotype was sampled from a man aged 18 to 30 in good health and CMV-seronegative. The rearrangement joins TRBV6-1 to TRBJ1-2; TRBD1 matches 8 bases. The sample taken for sequencing was PBMCs. CDR3 DNA: TGTGCCAGCAGTGATTTTCGGACAGGGTCATTGGGCTACACCTTC. This sequence encodes CASSDFRTGSLGYTF.